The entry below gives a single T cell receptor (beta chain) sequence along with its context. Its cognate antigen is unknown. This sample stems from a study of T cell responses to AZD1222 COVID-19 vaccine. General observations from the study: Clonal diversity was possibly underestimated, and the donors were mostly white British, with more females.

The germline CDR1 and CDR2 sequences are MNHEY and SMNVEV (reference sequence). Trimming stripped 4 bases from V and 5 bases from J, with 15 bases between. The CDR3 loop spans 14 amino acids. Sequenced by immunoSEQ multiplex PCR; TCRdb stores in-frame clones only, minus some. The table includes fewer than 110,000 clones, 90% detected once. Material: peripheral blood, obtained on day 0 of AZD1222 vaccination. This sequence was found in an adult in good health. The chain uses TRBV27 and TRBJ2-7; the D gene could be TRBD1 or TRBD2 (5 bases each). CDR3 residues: CASSSGPLPNEQYF. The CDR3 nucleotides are TGTGCCAGCAGTTCGGGACCCCTCCCGAACGAGCAGTACTTC.